Listed here is a single T cell receptor (beta chain). This sample is part of a study of blood T cell repertoires in COVID-19. In the study overall: Whether acute or convalescent, the COVID-19 samples came from the United States, Italy and Spain. T cells, B-cell-depleted T cells, or PBMCs supplied cDNA or gDNA.

Original methodology: The assay estimated nucleated cells by amplifying reference gene primers. TCRdb's table, derived via immunoSEQ multiplex PCR, lists solely in-frame clones and lacks some. V, J and clone size are taken as reported in that table, and D and trimming were inferred from the DNA itself. The sample consists of about 61,000 clones, about 78% of them appearing once. There are 15 residues in the CDR3. CDR1 is LGHNA, CDR2 YNFKEQ, per germline. V was clipped by 0 bases and J by 0 bases, with 9 bases between them. This chain joins TRBV4-2 and TRBJ2-7; maybe TRBD1 (5 bases). This clonotype was obtained from an elderly man with active or convalescent COVID-19. The material sequenced was peripheral blood. The CDR3 nucleotides read TGTGCCAGCAGCCAAGAGATAGGGGACTCCTACGAGCAGTACTTC. Translating it yields CASSQEIGDSYEQYF.